This passage covers 22 T cell receptor beta chains from one sample sequenced in a study of CD8+ T cells in alopecia areata. Treatment defined: oral pan-JAK inhibitor, 5-10 mg twice daily. After isolation, RNA underwent reverse transcription to generate cDNA as the sequencing template. Produced via immunoSEQ multiplex PCR; TCRdb's table is partial and in-frame only. The sample shows around 200,000 clones, 64% of them seen only once. The sample consisted of CD4+ T cells sorted from blood, taken at week 4, from a patient treated with tofacitinib. These receptor sequences come from a human donor with alopecia areata.

The chain uses TRBV23-1 and TRBJ2-7; the match to TRBD2 covers 7 bases. TRBV23-1 counts as an open reading frame of uncertain function. V shed 2 bases, J shed 13 bases, and the junction held 14 bases outside the gene matches. The CDR3 sequence is 14 residues long. CDR3 amino acids: CASSQGRGRRNYYF. The DNA of the CDR3 is TGCGCCAGCAGTCAAGGGCGGGGGAGGCGCAACTATTACTTC.

The chain joins TRBV29-1 to TRBJ1-2; D uncertain. V was shortened by 2 bases and J by 2 bases, with 6 bases between the two germline ends. The CDR3 has 12 residues. Germline V lookup: CDR1 SQVTM, CDR2 ANQGSEA. CDR3 amino acids: CSVENRNYGYTF. DNA of the CDR3: TGCAGCGTTGAAAACAGAAACTATGGCTACACCTTC.

The chain recombines TRBV11-2 with TRBJ1-1, with 7 bases fitting TRBD1. The J segment lost 5 bases and the V segment lost 3 bases, leaving 6 bases of the junction unmatched. Germline lookup yields CDR1 SGHAT and CDR2 FQNNGV. The CDR3 runs 14 residues. CDR3 coding DNA: TGTGCCAGCAGCTTCCTTTCACAGGGGACTGAAGCTTTCTTT. Translating it yields CASSFLSQGTEAFF.

The chain joins TRBV6-6 to TRBJ1-1; 7 positions agree with TRBD1. Trimming took 6 bases from V and 5 from J; bases not matched to a gene: 9. CDR1 and CDR2 (germline): MNHNY, SVGAGI (reference sequence). The CDR3 is 14 residues long. The CDR3 DNA reads as TGTGCCAGCAGCCTGACGAGGGGGCGGACTGAAGCTTTCTTT. It codes for CASSLTRGRTEAFF.

CDR3: CASSQGWAKDTQYF. The CDR3 coding sequence is TGTGCCAGCAGCCAAGGCTGGGCCAAAGATACGCAGTATTTT. V usage is TRBV14 and J usage is TRBJ2-3; D unresolved. From germline, CDR1 is SGHDN and CDR2 FVKESK. There are 14 residues in the CDR3. V lost 1 base, J lost 5 bases, and 10 bases lay in between.

V is TRBV2 and J is TRBJ2-5; possibly TRBD1 for D (6 bases). CDR1 and CDR2 (germline): SNHLY, FYNNEI. CDR3 length: 12 residues. V lost 6 bases and J lost 3, with 8 bases in between. The DNA for the CDR3 is TGTGCCAGCAGGAGGACAGAAGAGACCCAGTACTTC. The encoded protein is CASRRTEETQYF.

V gene TRBV10-3 combines with J gene TRBJ2-7; 9 bases match TRBD1. The ends lost 2 bases at V and 2 bases at J; junction bases unmatched: 1. The CDR3 runs 14 residues. CDR1 and CDR2 from the germline V gene are ENHRY and SYGVKD. The CDR3 nucleotides are TGTGCCATCAGTGAGGGGGACAGGGCCTACGAGCAGTACTTC. Translation: CAISEGDRAYEQYF.

V usage is TRBV7-2 and J usage is TRBJ2-7; weak D call: TRBD2 (6 bases). Trimming pared 5 bases from V and 6 bases from J, leaving 11 bases between. Germline values: CDR1 SGHTA, CDR2 FQGNSA. This CDR3 contains 12 residues. CDR3 bases: TGTGCCAGCAGCCGCGGGACGACCGAGCAGTACTTC. It translates to CASSRGTTEQYF.

This chain links TRBV30 with TRBJ1-5; 7 bases are shared with TRBD1. Germline CDR1 reads GTSNPN; CDR2 reads SVGIG (reference sequence). V trimming: 0 bases; J trimming: 0 bases; junction bases outside the gene matches: 8. The CDR3 is 17 amino acids. This chain's CDR3 is CAWSVGRGKGSNQPQHF. In DNA, the CDR3 is TGTGCCTGGAGTGTAGGCAGGGGGAAAGGTAGCAATCAGCCCCAGCATTTT.

This clone was found once. This chain uses TRBV30 with TRBJ1-6, with D possibly matching TRBD1 (6 bases). Germline V gene data show CDR1 as GTSNPN and CDR2 as SVGIG (reference sequence). Trimming removed 4 bases from V and 10 bases from J, with 17 bases in between. This CDR3 spans 14 amino acids. The CDR3 protein is CAWTPGHGASPLHF. The CDR3 nucleotides are TGTGCCTGGACTCCGGGACATGGGGCCTCACCCCTCCACTTT.

This chain uses TRBV20-1 with TRBJ2-5, with unresolved D. This CDR3 contains 11 residues. The germline CDR1 and CDR2 sequences are DFQATT and SNEGSKA (reference sequence). The V end was cut by 3 bases, the J end by 5 bases, with 7 bases between. The CDR3 coding sequence is TGCAGTGCTAGGCTCCGTGAGACCCAGTACTTC. Translating gives CSARLRETQYF.

The rearrangement links TRBV18 to TRBJ1-4, with a tentative D call TRBD1 (5 bases). Between the trimmed V and J ends, which lost 0 bases and 4 bases, there was a span of 9 bases. The CDR3 totals 15 residues. Germline V gene data show CDR1 as KGHSH and CDR2 as LQKENI. In nucleotides, the CDR3 is TGTGCCAGCTCACCACCGAATGGGGGTAATGAAAAACTGTTTTTT. Translating it yields CASSPPNGGNEKLFF.

V gene TRBV29-1 combines with J gene TRBJ1-1; D might be TRBD1 (5 bases). CDR3 length: 13 amino acids. With 7 bases removed from V and 0 bases from J, the gap between germline ends came to 12 bases. The germline CDR1 and CDR2 sequences are SQVTM and ANQGSEA. In DNA form, the CDR3 reads TGCAGCGCTATAATGACAGTGAACACTGAAGCTTTCTTT. Translation: CSAIMTVNTEAFF.

The genes are TRBV9 and TRBJ2-7; perhaps TRBD1 as D (6 bases). Deletions cut 0 bases from V and 2 bases from J, with 9 bases between. Per germline, CDR1 SGDLS and CDR2 YYNGEE. The CDR3 loop spans 14 amino acids. CDR3 coding DNA: TGTGCCAGCAGCGTAGACACAGGGACCTACGAGCAGTACTTC. Residues: CASSVDTGTYEQYF.

This chain joins TRBV5-4 and TRBJ2-1; TRBD2 agrees at 8 bases. The J segment lost 1 base and the V segment lost 4 bases, leaving 10 bases of the junction unmatched. The CDR3 has 17 amino acids. CDR1 SGHNT and CDR2 YYREEE come from the germline V gene (reference sequence). CDR3 in amino acids: CASSPGGGGMSYNEQFF. CDR3 bases: TGTGCCAGCAGCCCAGGAGGCGGGGGGATGTCCTACAATGAGCAGTTCTTC.

A few counts support this clone. The chain joins TRBV29-1 to TRBJ2-5; D perhaps matches TRBD1 (6 bases). The V gene's germline CDR1 is SQVTM and CDR2 ANQGSEA. CDR3 length equals 13 residues. V was clipped by 7 bases and J by 2 bases, with 14 bases between them. The CDR3 is CSGLGQLQETQYF. The CDR3 DNA sequence: TGCAGCGGTCTCGGACAGCTACAAGAGACCCAGTACTTC.

The sample holds a few counts of this clone. The chain uses TRBV29-1 and TRBJ2-5; TRBD1 or TRBD2 may be the D gene (5 bases each). Germline V gene lookup returns CDR1 SQVTM and CDR2 ANQGSEA. V was pared by 4 bases and J by 2 bases, with 8 bases between. The CDR3 contains 12 residues. The CDR3 DNA sequence: TGCAGCGTTGCCAGGGAGCAAGAGACCCAGTACTTC. This sequence encodes CSVAREQETQYF. The variable domain in full, completed from reference TRBV29-1 and TRBJ2-5, reads SAVISQKPSRDICQRGTSLTIQCQVDSQVTMMFWYRQQPGQSLTLIATANQGSEATYESGFVIDKFPISRPNLTFSTLTVSNMSPEDSSIYLCSVAREQETQYFGPGTRLLVL.

The V and J genes are TRBV4-2 and TRBJ2-5, with D possibly TRBD1 on 5 matching bases. Trimming cost V 4 bases and J 2 bases, with 14 bases left between them. From germline, CDR1 is LGHNA and CDR2 YNFKEQ. This CDR3 is built from 15 residues. Written as DNA, the CDR3 is TGTGCCAGCAGCCCCTCGACGGCAGGGCAAGAGACCCAGTACTTC. Its translation: CASSPSTAGQETQYF.

This clone showed up just once. V usage is TRBV2 and J usage is TRBJ2-4, with D possibly matching TRBD2 (6 bases). This CDR3 spans 15 amino acids. Germline V CDR1 and CDR2: SNHLY, FYNNEI. Trimming cost V 7 bases and J 9 bases, with 22 bases left between them. This CDR3 is CASTPRAGPDGIQYF. CDR3 sequence (DNA): TGTGCCAGCACCCCGCGCGCGGGGCCTGATGGCATTCAGTACTTC.

A single count supports this clone. The chain uses TRBV15 and TRBJ2-3; the D gene could be TRBD1 or TRBD2 (5 bases each). The CDR3 runs 16 residues. Trimming shortened V by 0 bases and J by 6 bases, and 16 bases separated the two germline ends. In germline, CDR1 is LNHNV, CDR2 YYDKDF (reference sequence). This CDR3 is CATSRDGGQMWDTQYF. In DNA form, the CDR3 reads TGTGCCACCAGCAGAGACGGAGGACAAATGTGGGATACGCAGTATTTT.

This clone was counted once. This rearrangement joins TRBV25-1 to TRBJ1-1; D possibly corresponds to TRBD1 (6 bases). Germline CDR1 reads MGHDK; CDR2 reads SYGVNS. The V and J ends lost 2 bases and 11 bases respectively, with 21 bases between them. The CDR3 loop spans 15 amino acids. The CDR3 DNA is TGTGCCAGCAGTGAAGCTCTCAGGGGCTCTTCTGGGGCTTTCTTT. Translation gives CASSEALRGSSGAFF.

Notes on this clone: The sample has other DNA sequences that encode this CDR3 too. The chain uses TRBV29-1 and TRBJ2-6; a weak D match, TRBD1 (6 bases). CDR1 is SQVTM and CDR2 is ANQGSEA in the germline V gene. V shed 6 bases and J shed 1 base, with 7 bases lying between them. The CDR3 is made up of 13 amino acids. CDR3 sequence (DNA): TGCAGCGTACAGGGATCTGGGGCCAACGTCCTGACTTTC. Protein product: CSVQGSGANVLTF.